These 22 T cell receptor beta chains originate from one sample sequenced in a study of CXCR3-negative and CXCR3-positive naive CD8 T cells. The antigens these receptors bind are not known. Study results and limitations: In CXCR3-positive naive cells, the TRB CDR3s were more hydrophobic than in CXCR3-negative naive cells.

UMI-labeled 5' RACE yielded the TRB cDNA libraries. TCRdb reprocessed the 5' RACE reads, with one entry per CDR3 protein and no DNA. The sample table sets out under 60,000 distinct CDR3 sequences. Sequencing was carried out using naive CXCR3+ CD8+ T cells from blood. Subset here: CD45RO-CCR7+CD27+CD95- naive CD8+ T cells expressing CXCR3 (TNR3+). These receptor sequences come from a human donor in good health. Some clones in this sample may be carry-over from other donors' samples.

This chain joins TRBV29-1 and TRBJ2-2. The CDR3 has 15 residues. The germline CDR1 and CDR2 sequences are SQVTM and ANQGSEA. The CDR3 loop is CSVEEPETNTGGLFF.

J is TRBJ1-1 and V is TRBV27; as DNA is missing, the TRBD1 call by TCRdb cannot be tested. Germline V gene lookup returns CDR1 MNHEY and CDR2 SMNVEV (reference sequence). There are 15 residues in the CDR3. The CDR3 loop reads CASSSSRGMNTEAFF.

This rearrangement joins TRBV6-5 to TRBJ2-1; TCRdb names TRBD1, which stays unverified in the absence of DNA. This CDR3 is built from 14 residues. Germline lookup yields CDR1 MNHEY and CDR2 SVGAGI. CDR3 amino acids: CASRPTLLRNEQFF.

This chain joins TRBV9 and TRBJ2-7. The length of the CDR3 is 13 residues. The germline V gene encodes CDR1 SGDLS and CDR2 YYNGEE. CDR3 protein: CASSGASVYEQYF.

The CDR3 loop reads CASSQGTGANVLTF. This chain connects TRBV5-6 to TRBJ2-6. Germline V gene sequence: CDR1 SGHDT, CDR2 YYEEEE. CDR3 length equals 14 residues.

The V call is TRBV6-2 or TRBV6-3, the J call TRBJ2-5. This CDR3 comprises 12 residues. The germline gives CDR1 MNHEY, CDR2 SVGEGT. The CDR3 region is CASSSIRETQYF.

The chain recombines TRBV2 with TRBJ1-5. CDR3 length: 13 amino acids. Germline CDR1 reads SNHLY; CDR2 reads FYNNEI. The CDR3 sequence is CASSESGYQPQHF.

The rearrangement joins TRBV11-2 to TRBJ2-1; TCRdb designates TRBD2, a call that cannot be tested without DNA. This CDR3 contains 14 residues. CDR1 is SGHAT and CDR2 is FQNNGV in the germline V gene. Here the CDR3 reads CASSGSSGGPEQFF.

The rearrangement links TRBV28 to TRBJ2-2. Germline loops: CDR1 MDHEN, CDR2 SYDVKM. The CDR3 sequence is 13 residues long. The CDR3 loop is CASSLRITGELFF.

The V call is TRBV7-7, the J call TRBJ2-5; TCRdb returns TRBD1, unconfirmable since there is no DNA. This CDR3 is built from 16 residues. Germline V gene data show CDR1 as SSHAT and CDR2 as FNYEAQ (reference sequence). The CDR3 protein is CASSPTGAAPEETQYF.

The chain couples TRBV7-9 to TRBJ1-3. Per germline, CDR1 SEHNR and CDR2 FQNEAQ (reference sequence). The CDR3 has 15 residues. CDR3 in amino acids: CASSLARDSGNTIYF.

The rearrangement links TRBV7-9 to TRBJ1-1. There are 11 residues in the CDR3. Germline V gene sequence: CDR1 SEHNR, CDR2 FQNEAQ (reference sequence). The CDR3 sequence: CASSRGGEAFF.

The chain recombines TRBV7-9 with TRBJ2-2; TCRdb reports TRBD2, a call that lacks DNA to check it against. The CDR3 totals 18 residues. Germline CDR1 is SEHNR and CDR2 is FQNEAQ (reference sequence). CDR3 protein: CASSPWPLAGANTGELFF.

V is TRBV12-3 or TRBV12-4 and J is TRBJ2-2; TCRdb proposes TRBD2, but this gene call is untestable without DNA. The CDR3 sequence is 19 residues long. The CDR3 here is CASTARNSAGPLNTGELFF.

The V and J genes are TRBV20-1 and TRBJ1-5. Germline V gene data show CDR1 as DFQATT and CDR2 as SNEGSKA (reference sequence). The CDR3 sequence is 15 residues long. CDR3 amino acids: CSARSWTESNQPQHF.

This chain joins TRBV7-2 and TRBJ2-1; there is no DNA to check the TCRdb D call of TRBD1. The CDR3 totals 16 residues. Germline-derived CDR1 and CDR2 are SGHTA and FQGNSA. CDR3 protein: CASSLTGTGVYNEQFF.

V and J are TRBV20-1 and TRBJ2-2; the TCRdb D gene call, TRBD1, has no DNA to confirm it. The CDR3 is 16 amino acids. The germline CDR1 and CDR2 sequences are DFQATT and SNEGSKA (reference sequence). CDR3 residues: CSARDSGGGNTGELFF.

J is TRBJ1-5 and V is TRBV2; TCRdb's assignment of TRBD1 cannot be checked, as there is no DNA. CDR3 length: 15 amino acids. Germline loops: CDR1 SNHLY, CDR2 FYNNEI. CDR3 loop: CASSDGTVEFEPQHF.

The chain joins TRBV7-9 to TRBJ2-7. The CDR3 contains 13 residues. The germline gives CDR1 SEHNR, CDR2 FQNEAQ (reference sequence). The CDR3 sequence: CASSLDGPYEQYF.

This chain links TRBV7-9 with TRBJ1-2. This CDR3 has 14 residues. Germline CDR1 is SEHNR and CDR2 is FQNEAQ (reference sequence). CDR3 loop: CASSLELTFYGYTF.

The chain couples TRBV6-5 to TRBJ1-6; absent DNA, TCRdb's TRBD1 call cannot be checked. This CDR3 has 15 amino acids. The germline gives CDR1 MNHEY, CDR2 SVGAGI. The CDR3 is CVSSSSRGGGSPLHF.

The V gene is TRBV7-8, the J gene TRBJ2-6. From germline, CDR1 is SGHVS and CDR2 FQNEAQ. There are 15 residues in the CDR3. The CDR3 sequence is CASSNQGSGANVLTF.